The subject of this entry is one T cell receptor beta chain. Terminally differentiated effector memory CD45RA+ cells were excluded by CCR7 positive selection of CD45RO-negative cells. In germline, CDR1 is KGHSH, CDR2 LQKENI. The CDR3 covers 15 residues. With 2 bases clipped from V and 0 bases from J, the junction kept 2 bases outside the gene matches. Measured with immunoSEQ multiplex PCR; TCRdb has only the in-frame clones, and not every one. The table includes millions of clones, more than 85% detected once. This sample stems from a study of shared clonotypes between healthy human individuals. This TCR was recovered from a man aged 18 to 30 in good health. Some clones in this sample may be carry-over from other donors' samples. Specimen: naive CD8+ T cells from PBMCs. The chain uses TRBV18 and TRBJ2-7, with TRBD1 matching over 9 bases. CDR3 amino acids: CASSPMGQGSYEQYF. The CDR3 DNA reads TGTGCCAGCTCACCAATGGGACAGGGCTCCTACGAGCAGTACTTC.